This T cell receptor (beta chain) was documented in a study of blood T cell repertoires in COVID-19. Study-level background: PBMCs, B-cell-depleted T cells, or T cells were the source of the cDNA or gDNA that made up the material.

Trimming at V came to 4 bases and at J to 8 bases, leaving 5 bases not matched to a gene. The CDR3 spans 13 residues. Germline V gene data show CDR1 as LGHDT and CDR2 as YNNKEL (reference sequence). In the original analysis: How many nucleated cells were present was estimated from reference gene primer amplification. Libraries were prepared by immunoSEQ multiplex PCR; TCRdb keeps only in-frame clonotypes and omits some of them. V and J calls and clone size follow that table, whereas D and trimming were derived from the DNA. The data show more than 85,000 clones, 70% to 85% seen once. The clonotype comes from a man between 65 and 85 years old with acute or convalescent COVID-19. The chain recombines TRBV3-1 (or the pseudogene TRBV3-2) with TRBJ2-4; 7 nucleotides match TRBD2. The sample was peripheral blood. The CDR3 protein is CASSLWGGDIQYF. The CDR3 bases are TGTGCCAGCAGCCTTTGGGGGGGGGACATTCAGTACTTC.